The next 3 T cell receptor beta chains were all read from a single sample in a study of T cell repertoires in cytomegalovirus infection. One entry per CDR3 protein results from TCRdb running MiXCR on the reads. This table holds 700,000 to 950,000 distinct CDR3 sequences, approximately 29% found once. No antigen has been assigned to these receptors. The specimen comprised cultured CD8+ T cells from PBMCs, sampled from culture after CMV antigen stimulation. Source of these receptors: a human donor in good health (CMV status not recorded). Some clones in this sample may be carry-over from other donors' samples.

This clonotype was picked up a small number of times. The rearrangement links TRBV5-5 to TRBJ1-1, with D uncertain. The CDR3 consists of 13 residues. Germline CDR1 reads SGHKS; CDR2 reads YYEKEE (reference sequence). V dropped 4 bases and J dropped 0 bases, with 7 bases sitting between them. CDR3 residues: CASSADLNTEAFF. CDR3 bases: TGTGCCAGCAGCGCGGATCTGAACACTGAAGCTTTCTTT.

The J gene is TRBJ2-3, the V gene TRBV12-5; either TRBD1 or TRBD2 may supply D (5 bases each). Germline assignment: CDR1 LGHNT and CDR2 FRNRAP. This CDR3 has 12 residues. V lost 4 bases and J 4 bases, leaving 6 bases between the germline ends. The CDR3 spells CASGSGPDTQYF. The CDR3 DNA reads TGTGCTAGTGGTTCGGGGCCAGATACGCAGTATTTT.

This clonotype occurred a few times. This chain uses TRBV7-9 with TRBJ1-3; no clear D. The V gene's germline CDR1 is SEHNR and CDR2 FQNEAQ (reference sequence). V lost 5 bases and J 0 bases, leaving 14 bases between the germline ends. This CDR3 has 16 residues. The CDR3 nucleotides are TGTGCCAGCAGCCCCCCGGACGGCGACTCTGGAAACACCATATATTTT. This translates into CASSPPDGDSGNTIYF.